The rows below give T cell receptor beta chains drawn from one sample of a study of T cell changes during pregnancy in multiple sclerosis. Only in-frame clones appear in the TCRdb table, and some are missing; sequencing was by immunoSEQ multiplex PCR. The sample includes tens of thousands of clones, around 90% seen only once; the top ten take roughly 2.5%. The sample in question was peripheral blood, obtained before pregnancy. These receptors originate from a female donor with multiple sclerosis, enrolled in a pregnancy study. CDR3s include the opening cysteine and the closing phenylalanine or tryptophan. The D gene is left open where the match is weak. A clone size is listed for some rows: how often the clone was seen (once, few, many), or a class if it is expanded.

once	13	.	TRBJ2-2	TRBV7-9	CASSKEGTGELFF	TGTGCCAGCAGCAAAGAGGGTACTGGGGAGCTGTTTTTT
.	15	TRBD2	TRBJ2-1	TRBV29-1	CSVEGAGPSYNEQFF	TGCAGCGTTGAAGGAGCGGGACCTTCCTACAATGAGCAGTTCTTC
.	16	TRBD1	TRBJ2-3	TRBV19	CATRDPGQGVADTQYF	TGTGCCACCCGGGATCCGGGACAGGGGGTTGCAGATACGCAGTATTTT
.	18	TRBD2	TRBJ2-3	TRBV5-1	CASSLGLAGGYGTDTQYF	TGCGCCAGCAGCTTGGGACTAGCGGGAGGATATGGCACAGATACGCAGTATTTT
.	16	.	TRBJ2-5	TRBV7-2	CASSHLRGRGRETQYF	TGTGCCAGCAGCCACCTTAGGGGGCGGGGTAGGGAGACCCAGTACTTC
.	14	TRBD1	TRBJ1-4	TRBV7-2	CASSSYRGQGELFF	TGTGCCAGCAGCTCCTACAGGGGCCAAGGGGAACTGTTTTTT
.	15	.	TRBJ2-3	TRBV7-9	CASSLALGIQDTQYF	TGTGCCAGCAGCTTAGCCCTGGGCATCCAAGATACGCAGTATTTT
.	15	TRBD2	TRBJ2-7	TRBV29-1	CSVAHGTSGAHEQYF	TGCAGCGTTGCTCATGGGACTAGCGGGGCCCACGAGCAGTACTTC
.	14	.	TRBJ2-7	TRBV27	CASSLSRMAGEQYF	TGTGCCAGCAGTTTATCCCGGATGGCAGGCGAGCAGTACTTC
.	12	TRBD1	TRBJ2-7	TRBV6-5	CASRDSSYEQYF	TGTGCCAGTAGGGACAGCTCCTACGAGCAGTACTTC
.	14	.	TRBJ1-5	TRBV6-1	CASSMDTINQPQHF	TGTGCCAGCAGTATGGACACCATCAATCAGCCCCAGCATTTT
.	14	.	TRBJ2-1	TRBV29-1	CSALRGRKNNEQFF	TGCAGCGCCCTCAGGGGGAGGAAAAACAATGAGCAGTTCTTC
.	16	TRBD1	TRBJ1-1	TRBV19	CASSIGRQGAKSEAFF	TGTGCCAGTAGTATAGGGAGACAGGGGGCGAAGAGTGAAGCTTTCTTT
.	14	.	TRBJ2-7	TRBV30	CAWSIRAADYEQYF	TGTGCCTGGTCAATCAGGGCGGCGGACTACGAGCAGTACTTC
.	18	TRBD2	TRBJ2-7	TRBV5-1	CASSLRVGGGRLTYEQYF	TGCGCCAGCAGCTTGCGAGTCGGCGGGGGTCGACTGACCTACGAGCAGTACTTC
.	16	TRBD2	TRBJ2-3	TRBV7-2	CASSLASAGGQDTQYF	TGTGCCAGCAGCTTAGCGTCGGCGGGAGGGCAAGATACGCAGTATTTT
.	14	.	TRBJ2-1	TRBV5-1	CASREPGPYNEQFF	TGCGCCAGCAGGGAACCAGGGCCCTACAATGAGCAGTTCTTC
.	15	.	TRBJ2-4	TRBV9	CASSVGPQAKNIQYF	TGTGCCAGCAGCGTAGGCCCTCAGGCCAAAAACATTCAGTACTTC
.	13	.	TRBJ2-1	TRBV7-9	CASSLGSYNEQFF	TGTGCCAGCAGCTTAGGTAGTTACAATGAGCAGTTCTTC
.	10	.	TRBJ2-3	TRBV2	CASGAGTQYF	TGTGCCAGCGGGGCAGGAACGCAGTATTTT
.	14	.	TRBJ2-7	TRBV9	CASSVSGGSYEQYF	TGTGCCAGCAGCGTATCCGGGGGCTCCTACGAGCAGTACTTC